Listed below are T cell receptor beta chains from one sample, sequenced in a study of early T cells in non-severe SARS-CoV-2 infection. TCRdb reprocessed the 5' RACE reads with MiXCR, giving one entry per CDR3 protein. The sample lists more than 90,000 distinct CDR3 sequences, approximately 9.9% occurring once. The sequenced sample was whole blood. These TCRs come from an adult who was a healthcare worker with PCR-confirmed SARS-CoV-2 infection or an uninfected control (not recorded which). Each CDR3 is given without its conserved first and last residue. Fields, in order: J gene, V gene, CDR3 protein.

J: TRBJ1-2; V: TRBV29-1; CDR3: SVEGGENYGYT
J: TRBJ1-5; V: TRBV19; CDR3: ASSIRGARHQPQH
J: TRBJ1-2; V: TRBV20-1; CDR3: SAAHHGTPSNYGYT
J: TRBJ2-3; V: TRBV19; CDR3: ASSPQGHADTQY
J: TRBJ2-7; V: TRBV29-1; CDR3: SVEVTLFGSYEQY
J: TRBJ1-6; V: TRBV5-1; CDR3: ASSPELGGLDSPLH
J: TRBJ2-3; V: TRBV27; CDR3: ASSLYREDTQY
J: TRBJ1-3; V: TRBV7-9; CDR3: ASSLTSTGNTIY
J: TRBJ2-2; V: TRBV12-3/TRBV12-4; CDR3: ASTPRLDRGSPGELF
J: TRBJ2-7; V: TRBV4-3; CDR3: ASSPPGRATGEQY
J: TRBJ2-3; V: TRBV20-1; CDR3: SASKRGATSTDTQY
J: TRBJ2-1; V: TRBV11-1; CDR3: ASSLGHWTGGNEQF
J: TRBJ1-1; V: TRBV14; CDR3: ASSQRQGDTEAF
J: TRBJ2-5; V: TRBV5-1; CDR3: ASSLYGQLLETQY
J: TRBJ2-1; V: TRBV29-1; CDR3: SVQLPRAHNEQF
J: TRBJ2-7; V: TRBV27; CDR3: ASSYEQY
J: TRBJ1-1; V: TRBV6-2/TRBV6-3; CDR3: ASNTGRMNTEAF
J: TRBJ2-7; V: TRBV6-6; CDR3: ASSPGQGSGEQY
J: TRBJ1-4; V: TRBV5-1; CDR3: ASSLGGRSLNEKLF
J: TRBJ2-1; V: TRBV20-1; CDR3: SAILWSGSYNEQF
J: TRBJ1-2; V: TRBV12-3/TRBV12-4; CDR3: ASSLDRADYGYT
J: TRBJ1-2; V: TRBV3-1; CDR3: ASSQGVGRAYGYT
J: TRBJ2-7; V: TRBV27; CDR3: ASSRASYYEQY
J: TRBJ2-3; V: TRBV7-9; CDR3: ASSLSSSTDTQY
J: TRBJ2-1; V: TRBV6-2/TRBV6-3; CDR3: ASSYRTSGAIEQF
J: TRBJ1-5; V: TRBV29-1; CDR3: SVLIPTGSQPQH
J: TRBJ2-3; V: TRBV5-1; CDR3: ASSFSGGTDTQY
J: TRBJ2-7; V: TRBV15; CDR3: ATSRVMGYEQY
J: TRBJ2-5; V: TRBV10-3; CDR3: AISGRDSQRETQY
J: TRBJ2-2; V: TRBV6-6; CDR3: ASSLAGGHTGELF
J: TRBJ1-3; V: TRBV20-1; CDR3: SARGPGNTIY
J: TRBJ2-2; V: TRBV6-1; CDR3: ASSENAQGANTGELF
J: TRBJ2-1; V: TRBV6-5; CDR3: ASSQQGAYENEQF
J: TRBJ1-5; V: TRBV11-2; CDR3: ASSLDGGALTPQH
J: TRBJ2-1; V: TRBV7-8; CDR3: ASSLSGSVNEQF
J: TRBJ2-1; V: TRBV12-3/TRBV12-4; CDR3: ASSLVGHRLYNEQF
J: TRBJ2-1; V: TRBV28; CDR3: ASSLGGRMGEQF
J: TRBJ1-6; V: TRBV2; CDR3: ASRRAGDNSPLH
J: TRBJ2-1; V: TRBV28; CDR3: ASSPSGGSSYNEQF
J: TRBJ2-1; V: TRBV6-2/TRBV6-3; CDR3: ASSYSSGTGLHEQF
J: TRBJ1-6; V: TRBV5-1; CDR3: ASSLAGLQRSPLH
J: TRBJ1-1; V: TRBV5-4; CDR3: ASSLGGQREAF
J: TRBJ1-1; V: TRBV25-1; CDR3: ASSELRTGGEAF
J: TRBJ2-5; V: TRBV13; CDR3: ASSRTSGEETQY
J: TRBJ2-3; V: TRBV5-4; CDR3: ASSVQQSTDTQY
J: TRBJ1-2; V: TRBV6-1; CDR3: ASSPGLFPDGYT
J: TRBJ2-7; V: TRBV6-5; CDR3: ASSALAGGTYEQY
J: TRBJ2-3; V: TRBV6-5; CDR3: ASSGPTRGTDTQY
J: TRBJ1-1; V: TRBV11-2; CDR3: ASSFPSRGPSNTEAF
J: TRBJ1-2; V: TRBV12-3/TRBV12-4; CDR3: ASSPPRANYGYT
J: TRBJ2-3; V: TRBV11-2; CDR3: ASSPTPRLAGDTDTQY
J: TRBJ2-5; V: TRBV12-3/TRBV12-4; CDR3: ASRLAGDQETQY
J: TRBJ1-1; V: TRBV27; CDR3: ASSPTGRATEAF
J: TRBJ2-5; V: TRBV6-1; CDR3: ASSEGLARPPETQY